Listed below are T cell receptor beta chains from one sample, sequenced in a study of beta chain features in type 1 diabetes. Clones were sequenced by immunoSEQ multiplex PCR, and TCRdb holds only the in-frame ones, with some missing. Here the sample spans hundreds of thousands of clones, 15% to 20% being singletons. The sequencing input was naive CD4+ T cells from blood. All receptors derive from a young woman in good health. The CDR3 runs from the conserved cysteine through the conserved F or W. Fields, in order: J gene, clone size, V gene, D gene, CDR3 protein, CDR3 DNA. A D gene is named only where the DNA matches it firmly. Not all rows give a size; the values are once, few, many and, for expanded clones, a class.

TRBJ2-1 NA TRBV7-2 TRBD2 CASSLSSGNYNEQFF TGTGCCAGCAGCTTATCTAGCGGGAACTACAATGAGCAGTTCTTC
TRBJ2-7 NA TRBV7-2 NA CASSLSRVAYEQYF TGTGCCAGCAGCTTATCACGGGTAGCCTACGAGCAGTACTTC
TRBJ2-3 few TRBV2 NA CASSEQGSTDTQYF TGTGCCAGCAGTGAACAGGGAAGCACAGATACGCAGTATTTT
TRBJ1-2 NA TRBV5-5 NA CASSLIERAIYGYTF TGTGCCAGCAGCTTAATTGAACGGGCGATCTATGGCTACACCTTC
TRBJ2-4 few TRBV4-3 NA CASSQDPGVNIQYF TGCGCCAGCAGCCAAGACCCGGGGGTCAACATTCAGTACTTC
TRBJ1-1 NA TRBV28 NA CASRSFSAEAFF TGTGCCAGCAGGTCATTCTCTGCTGAAGCTTTCTTT
TRBJ2-3 NA TRBV7-2 NA CASSLGPLDTQYF TGTGCCAGCAGCCTAGGACCCCTGGATACGCAGTATTTT
TRBJ2-7 NA TRBV11-2 NA CASSLDITDYEQYF TGTGCCAGCAGCTTAGATATTACTGATTACGAGCAGTACTTC
TRBJ1-2 NA TRBV19 NA CASSGASTQDNYGYTF TGTGCCAGTAGTGGCGCCTCTACTCAGGATAACTATGGCTACACCTTC
TRBJ1-1 once TRBV5-1 TRBD1 CASSRNRGISTEAFF TGCGCCAGCAGCCGAAACAGGGGAATTAGCACTGAAGCTTTCTTT
TRBJ1-5 NA TRBV27 NA CASRPRGGQPQHF TGTGCCAGCAGGCCCAGGGGAGGTCAGCCCCAGCATTTT
TRBJ2-5 NA TRBV7-9 NA CASSLGAGGQETQYF TGTGCCAGCAGCTTAGGTGCAGGGGGGCAAGAGACCCAGTACTTC
TRBJ2-2 NA TRBV28 TRBD2 CASSESKRDLPYTGELFF TGTGCCAGCAGTGAGTCTAAGCGGGATCTCCCCTACACCGGGGAGCTGTTTTTT
TRBJ2-7 NA TRBV15 NA CATSRDKSSRYEQYF TGTGCCACCAGCAGAGATAAGAGTTCCCGATACGAGCAGTACTTC
TRBJ2-1 NA TRBV29-1 NA CSVDRVGNEQFF TGCAGCGTTGACAGGGTGGGCAATGAGCAGTTCTTC
TRBJ1-2 few TRBV4-2 TRBD1 CASSQPTGAVGYTF TGTGCCAGCAGCCAACCCACAGGGGCTGTCGGCTACACCTTC
TRBJ2-2 few TRBV5-1 NA CASSLVGSGDTGELFF TGCGCCAGCAGCTTGGTCGGTAGTGGGGACACCGGGGAGCTGTTTTTT
TRBJ2-7 NA TRBV18 NA CASCWGQTYEQYF TGTGCCAGCTGTTGGGGACAAACCTACGAGCAGTACTTC